Presented here are 15 T cell receptor beta chains from one specimen sequenced in a study of OX40 agonist ivuxolimab in advanced cancers. Sequencing used immunoSEQ multiplex PCR; TCRdb keeps in-frame clones, though not all of them. The sample lists tens of thousands of clones, 85% to 90% occurring once. The sequencing here drew on CD4+ or CD8+ T cells sorted from blood, taken in a trial of the OX40 agonist ivuxolimab. Receptors were obtained from an adult with an advanced solid tumor such as melanoma, head and neck, liver or kidney cancer.

This clone was detected only a few times. The chain joins TRBV11-1 to TRBJ1-1, with 7 bases lining up with TRBD1. V trimming: 4 bases; J trimming: 3 bases; junction bases outside the gene matches: 5. Germline-derived CDR1 and CDR2 are SGHAT and FQDESV (reference sequence). The CDR3 extends over 14 amino acids. CDR3 sequence: CASSSGGRDTEAFF. The CDR3 region has the DNA TGTGCCAGCAGCTCAGGGGGTAGGGACACTGAAGCTTTCTTT.

The V and J genes are TRBV29-1 and TRBJ2-1; D is ambiguous. Trimming pared 8 bases from V and 3 bases from J, leaving 8 bases between. This CDR3 contains 11 residues. CDR1 SQVTM and CDR2 ANQGSEA come from the germline V gene. CDR3 nucleotide sequence: TGCAGCTCAAGGAGCTACAATGAGCAGTTCTTC. Residues: CSSRSYNEQFF.

This clone was detected only a few times. This chain links TRBV18 with TRBJ1-3; TRBD1 is a possible D gene (5 bases). With 5 bases removed from V and 0 bases from J, the gap between germline ends came to 8 bases. The germline V gene encodes CDR1 KGHSH and CDR2 LQKENI. There are 14 residues in the CDR3. The CDR3 nucleotides read TGTGCCAGCTCATCTGACAGCTCTGGAAACACCATATATTTT. Its translation: CASSSDSSGNTIYF.

The chain recombines TRBV30 with TRBJ2-7; 9 bases are a match to TRBD1. Germline V CDR1 and CDR2: GTSNPN, SVGIG (reference sequence). This CDR3 region has 15 residues. J lost 4 bases, V lost 4 bases, and 11 bases had no gene match. The DNA of the CDR3 is TGTGCCTGGAACCTTGGGACAGGGAATTTGTACGAGCAGTACTTC. Its protein is CAWNLGTGNLYEQYF.

This chain links TRBV9 with TRBJ2-1; D unresolved. The CDR3 is 14 amino acids. Germline loops: CDR1 SGDLS, CDR2 YYNGEE. V was clipped by 9 bases and J by 1 base, with 14 bases between them. The CDR3: CATSKGDSYNEQFF. The CDR3 coding sequence is TGTGCCACCTCAAAGGGTGATTCCTACAATGAGCAGTTCTTC.

The CDR3 sequence is CASSFLEGAVDDEQFF. The CDR3 DNA is TGTGCCAGCAGTTTTTTAGAGGGGGCGGTGGACGATGAGCAGTTCTTC. This sequence joins TRBV27 and TRBJ2-1, with 7 bases that match TRBD1. Germline V gives CDR1 MNHEY, CDR2 SMNVEV (reference sequence). The CDR3 is 16 residues long. The V segment lost 3 bases and the J segment 8 bases; nucleotides outside the gene matches: 13.

The chain has TRBV10-2 and TRBJ2-1; D unresolved. The V end lost 2 bases, the J end lost 8 bases, and 4 bases lay between the germline ends. This CDR3 region has 11 residues. From germline, CDR1 is WSHSY and CDR2 SAAADI. The CDR3 DNA reads TGCGCCAGCAGTGAGGGGTATGAGCAGTTCTTC. Translation gives CASSEGYEQFF.

The rearrangement uses TRBV15 and TRBJ2-5; TRBD2 aligns across 10 bases. This CDR3 contains 20 residues. Germline CDR1 reads LNHNV; CDR2 reads YYDKDF (reference sequence). Germline trimming cut 0 bases from V and 4 bases from J; bases unmatched to any gene: 17. Here the CDR3 reads CATSRDPGLAGGWLGETQYF. The CDR3 DNA reads TGTGCCACCAGCAGAGATCCGGGGTTAGCGGGAGGATGGCTGGGAGAGACCCAGTACTTC.

This chain uses TRBV6-6 with TRBJ2-1; a weak D match, TRBD2 (6 bases). The V end lost 2 bases, the J end lost 1 base, and 9 bases lay between the germline ends. Germline CDR1 and CDR2: MNHNY and SVGAGI (reference sequence). This CDR3 contains 15 residues. CDR3 sequence reads: CASSYSRGSYNEQFF. CDR3 sequence (DNA): TGTGCCAGCAGTTACAGCCGGGGGTCCTACAATGAGCAGTTCTTC.

The chain uses TRBV6-5 and TRBJ2-7, with a tentative D call TRBD1 (5 bases). V gave up 6 bases and J gave up 3 bases, with 9 bases separating them. The CDR3 is 12 residues long. CDR1 and CDR2 (germline): MNHEY, SVGAGI. CDR3 loop: CASSPQGYEQYF. The CDR3 DNA follows: TGTGCCAGCAGCCCTCAGGGCTACGAGCAGTACTTC.

The genes are TRBV7-6 and TRBJ1-1; TRBD1 agrees at 7 bases. Per the germline V gene, CDR1 is SGHVS and CDR2 is FNYEAQ. This CDR3 contains 15 residues. V shed 3 bases, J shed 1 base, and the junction held 5 bases outside the gene matches. The CDR3 DNA sequence: TGTGCCAGCAGCTTTCTACAGGGGCGGAACACTGAAGCTTTCTTT. Translated: CASSFLQGRNTEAFF. The full variable domain, its missing parts supplied by reference TRBV7-6 and TRBJ1-1, is GAGVSQSPRYKVTKRGQDVALRCDPISGHVSLYWYRQALGQGPEFLTYFNYEAQQDKSGLPNDRFSAERPEGSISTLTIQRTEQRDSAMYRCASSFLQGRNTEAFFGQGTRLTVV.

The chain joins TRBV18 to TRBJ2-1, with 7 bases fitting TRBD2. The CDR3 has 15 residues. The germline CDR1 and CDR2 sequences are KGHSH and LQKENI. Trimming at V came to 4 bases and at J to 3 bases, leaving 6 bases not matched to a gene. The CDR3 spells CASSLSGTIYNEQFF. The CDR3 DNA follows: TGTGCCAGCTCACTAAGCGGGACTATCTACAATGAGCAGTTCTTC.

The chain joins TRBV6-4 to TRBJ1-4, with no clear D. CDR3 length equals 15 residues. The germline V and J ends were trimmed by 2 bases and 4 bases, with 11 bases remaining between them. CDR1 is MRHNA and CDR2 is SNTAGT in the germline V gene. CDR3 nucleotides: TGTGCCAGCAGTGACGTTCTGGGAGGTAATGAAAAACTGTTTTTT. It specifies CASSDVLGGNEKLFF.

The chain uses TRBV19 and TRBJ2-1; TRBD2 matches 12 bases. Germline V gene data show CDR1 as LNHDA and CDR2 as SQIVND (reference sequence). The CDR3 covers 15 residues. After removal of 7 bases from V and 7 bases from J, the junction contained 8 bases not matched to a gene. As DNA, the CDR3 is TGTGCCAGTACCCTACTAGCGGGGGGTTCAAATGAGCAGTTCTTC. It encodes CASTLLAGGSNEQFF.

The rearrangement links TRBV7-9 to TRBJ2-1; no reliable D call. Trimming shortened V by 5 bases and J by 0 bases, and 14 bases separated the two germline ends. CDR1 is SEHNR, CDR2 FQNEAQ, per germline (reference sequence). This CDR3 has 16 amino acids. This chain's CDR3 is CASSTGRMNSYNEQFF. The CDR3 nucleotides are TGTGCCAGCAGCACCGGACGGATGAACTCCTACAATGAGCAGTTCTTC.